Below are 8 T cell receptor beta chains sequenced from a single sample in a study of response to subunit inactivated influenza vaccine. TCRdb used MiXCR to reprocess the RT-PCR reads, holding one entry per CDR3 protein. Of just under 550,000 distinct CDR3 sequences in the sample, roughly a quarter are singletons; the top ten hold approximately 2.9%. These data also formed part of another study, on T cells expressing NK-cell markers. This second report adds: Making the TCR beta cDNA relied on 5'RACE template switching with UMIs.

The material sequenced was CD4+ T cells sorted from PBMCs, taken roughly 12 days after vaccination. These receptors all stem from a man between 50 and 59 years old who received an inactivated influenza vaccine.

This clonotype was seen only a few times. The gene calls are TRBV18 and TRBJ2-6; no clear D. Germline CDR1 and CDR2: KGHSH and LQKENI. This CDR3 has 16 residues. V was trimmed by 2 bases and J by 0 bases, leaving 8 bases between them. CDR3 sequence: CASSPSLSSGANVLTF. The CDR3, as DNA: TGTGCCAGCTCACCATCTCTCTCCTCTGGGGCCAACGTCCTGACTTTC.

This clonotype was detected a few times. The chain joins TRBV20-1 to TRBJ2-3; 13 nucleotides line up with TRBD2. Germline CDR1 is DFQATT and CDR2 is SNEGSKA (reference sequence). Unmatched junction bases numbered 10, after V lost 6 bases and J lost 4 bases. The length of the CDR3 is 16 residues. Here the CDR3 reads CSAKHGLAGVPDTQYF. The CDR3, as DNA: TGCAGTGCCAAACATGGACTAGCGGGAGTTCCAGATACGCAGTATTTT.

The gene calls are TRBV20-1 and TRBJ2-6; D not resolved. Trimming left V 0 bases short and J 2 bases short, with 5 bases between. Germline V gene data show CDR1 as DFQATT and CDR2 as SNEGSKA (reference sequence). This CDR3 is built from 14 residues. The CDR3 sequence: CSAREDAGANVLTF. CDR3 bases: TGCAGTGCTAGAGAGGATGCTGGGGCCAACGTCCTGACTTTC.

This chain uses TRBV20-1 with TRBJ2-6; D unresolved. V shed 3 bases and J shed 0 bases, with 6 bases lying between them. Germline CDR1 reads DFQATT; CDR2 reads SNEGSKA (reference sequence). This CDR3 is built from 14 residues. For the CDR3, the DNA is TGCAGTGCTAGTAAGCGCTCTGGGGCCAACGTCCTGACTTTC. This gives the protein CSASKRSGANVLTF.

This sequence joins TRBV12-3 or TRBV12-4 and TRBJ2-5, with D possibly being TRBD2 (6 bases). V lost 2 bases to trimming and J lost 3 bases, with 13 bases between them. The CDR3 loop spans 15 amino acids. The CDR3 nucleotides read TGTGCCAGCAGTTTATGGAGGGGATCGGAAGAGACCCAGTACTTC. This sequence encodes CASSLWRGSEETQYF.

The chain employs TRBV7-2 and TRBJ2-7; D may be TRBD1 (5 bases). This CDR3 has 13 amino acids. Germline V gene data show CDR1 as SGHTA and CDR2 as FQGNSA. The V gene lost 5 bases and the J gene lost 6 bases, with 14 bases spanning the gap. The CDR3 here is CASSPQGIGEQYF. The DNA of the CDR3 is TGTGCCAGCAGCCCCCAGGGAATCGGCGAGCAGTACTTC.

The chain recombines TRBV6-5 with TRBJ2-5, with 9 bases that match TRBD1. This CDR3 has 16 amino acids. V lost 0 bases and J lost 5; bases outside the gene matches: 7. Per germline, CDR1 MNHEY and CDR2 SVGAGI. CDR3 protein: CASSYSLTGGFETQYF. In DNA form, the CDR3 reads TGTGCCAGCAGTTACTCTTTGACAGGGGGTTTTGAGACCCAGTACTTC.

Many counts were recorded for this clonotype. Germline is not matched at one junction end, which may reflect a read error. The chain carries TRBV18 and TRBJ1-5; 7 nucleotides agree with TRBD1. Looked up from germline, CDR1 is KGHSH and CDR2 is LQKENI. The CDR3 runs 14 residues. DNA for the CDR3: TGCGCCAGCAGCCAAGGACAGGGCAATCAGCCCCAGCATTTT. Its protein is CASSQGQGNQPQHF.